This TCR beta chain originates from a study of CD8 T cells in ankylosing spondylitis. Study-wide results and limits: Ankylosing spondylitis blood appeared to carry a characteristic TCR beta motif of 7 or 8 highly homologous variants. Existing reports had already noted some motif variants in reactive arthritis synovial fluid and blood. Disease-linked clones reportedly showed significant enrichment in matched ankylosing spondylitis synovial fluid.

V lost 7 bases, J lost 2 bases, and 24 bases lay in between. The CDR3 contains 17 residues. Germline V gene data show CDR1 as MDHEN and CDR2 as SYDVKM. Regarding this clonotype: Its antigen is undetermined.

Libraries for TCR beta were made by quantitative 5'-RACE with molecular barcodes. TCRdb re-analysed the 5' RACE reads in MiXCR, keeping a single row per CDR3 protein. Counted here are 300,000 to 350,000 distinct CDR3 sequences, roughly 12% occurring once; the ten biggest clones make up around 8.4%. The sequence was collected from a female donor with ankylosing spondylitis or in good health (not recorded which). This sequence joins TRBV28 and TRBJ2-7, with D maybe TRBD2 (7 bases). The sample was blood, either unsorted or a sorted T cell fraction (not recorded which). The CDR3 loop is CASISRGGGFEPYEQYF. CDR3 DNA: TGTGCCAGCATCTCGAGGGGGGGTGGGTTTGAACCCTACGAGCAGTACTTC.